These 8 T cell receptor beta chains came from one sample sequenced in a study of T cell responses to AZD1222 COVID-19 vaccine. The method was immunoSEQ multiplex PCR; TCRdb's version includes in-frame clones alone and lacks a portion of them. The sample lists about 140,000 clones, about 91% occurring once. Material: peripheral blood, obtained on day 0 of AZD1222 vaccination. The receptors were sampled from an adult in good health.

The table lists this clone with a count of one. The chain employs TRBV7-9 and TRBJ1-1; D remains ambiguous. The CDR3 is made up of 14 amino acids. Germline V CDR1 and CDR2: SEHNR, FQNEAQ (reference sequence). The V end was cut by 0 bases, the J end by 8 bases, with 13 bases between. CDR3 sequence reads: CASSLANNLAEAFF. CDR3 sequence (DNA): TGTGCCAGCAGCTTAGCGAACAACCTGGCGGAAGCTTTCTTT.

In its sample, this clone was seen once. The V gene is TRBV19, the J gene TRBJ1-1; D is ambiguous. Germline V CDR1 and CDR2: LNHDA, SQIVND (reference sequence). The V end was cut by 6 bases, the J end by 0 bases, with 14 bases between. This CDR3 is 15 amino acids long. CDR3 bases: TGTGCCAGTAGCCACAGAGACTCCTTGAACACTGAAGCTTTCTTT. Protein sequence: CASSHRDSLNTEAFF.

J is TRBJ2-5 and V is TRBV5-1, with TRBD2 matching 12 bases. Trimming removed 0 bases from V and 4 bases from J; junction bases left unmatched: 7. Germline assignment: CDR1 SGHRS and CDR2 YFSETQ. The CDR3 runs 17 residues. DNA of the CDR3: TGCGCCAGCAGCTTGGGGACTAGCGGGGACGGAGTAGAGACCCAGTACTTC. As protein: CASSLGTSGDGVETQYF.

This rearrangement joins TRBV12-5 to TRBJ2-5, with 9 bases aligning to TRBD2. Germline loops: CDR1 LGHNT, CDR2 FRNRAP. J lost 4 bases, V lost 9 bases, and 6 bases had no gene match. The CDR3 is 13 residues long. This CDR3 is CASGTGLAETQYF. The DNA for the CDR3 is TGTGCTAGCGGAACGGGACTAGCAGAGACCCAGTACTTC.

This chain connects TRBV6-4 to TRBJ1-5, with TRBD1 matching over 10 bases. Unmatched junction bases numbered 9, after V lost 10 bases and J lost 6 bases. Per germline, CDR1 MRHNA and CDR2 SNTAGT. The CDR3 sequence is 14 residues long. The CDR3 loop is CATVDRGLCQPQHF. Here the CDR3 DNA reads TGTGCCACCGTAGACAGGGGGCTTTGTCAGCCCCAGCATTTT.

J is TRBJ2-5 and V is TRBV30; no reliable D call. This CDR3 has 12 amino acids. V was pared by 4 bases and J by 5 bases, with 11 bases between. Looked up from germline, CDR1 is GTSNPN and CDR2 is SVGIG (reference sequence). CDR3 sequence: CAWTYMRETQYF. The CDR3 DNA reads TGTGCCTGGACCTACATGCGGGAGACCCAGTACTTC.

The rearrangement links TRBV12-3 or TRBV12-4 to TRBJ1-2; 10 nucleotides align to TRBD1. This CDR3 is built from 13 residues. V lost 5 bases, J lost 8 bases, and 5 bases stayed unmatched. CDR3 in amino acids: CASSIGTGVGYTF. CDR3 DNA: TGTGCCAGCAGTATAGGGACAGGGGTAGGCTACACCTTC.

The chain carries TRBV14 and TRBJ2-7, with a weak D call TRBD2 (5 bases). The V and J ends lost 4 bases and 2 bases respectively, with 9 bases between them. The CDR3 is 13 residues long. CDR1 SGHDN and CDR2 FVKESK come from the germline V gene. CDR3 amino acids: CASSPGGTYEQYF. The DNA for the CDR3 is TGTGCCAGCAGCCCCGGAGGTACCTACGAGCAGTACTTC.